The present TCR beta chain was sequenced within a study of cytomegalovirus exposure and HLA in healthy donors. Study information: Earlier, 110 million or so unique TCR beta sequences were recovered from some 200 million T cells by an analysis. Whole-study findings and limits: Within the data, a cluster of highly shared sequence variants was likely a sequencing artifact.

On this clone itself: Its antigen remains unidentified. An end of the junction does not agree with germline; a read error may underlie this.

The PCR was carried out with 60 Vbeta primers and 13 Jbeta primers. Sequenced by immunoSEQ multiplex PCR; TCRdb stores in-frame clones only, minus some. This sample carries about 110,000 clones, under 70% of them seen once, and the ten largest clones take roughly 10%. The CDR3 runs 14 residues. The germline V gene has CDR1 GTSNPN and CDR2 SVGIG (reference sequence). This rearrangement joins TRBV30 to TRBJ1-1, with D perhaps matching TRBD1 (5 bases). The TCR comes from a young man in good health and CMV-seropositive. Specimen: PBMCs. The CDR3 DNA sequence: TGTGCCTGGAGTCGGGCAGGGAGGAACACTGGAGCTTTCTTT. This sequence encodes CAWSRAGRNTGAFF.